The rows below give T cell receptor beta chains drawn from one sample of a study of T-cell memory formation after mild COVID-19. One entry per CDR3 protein results from TCRdb running MiXCR on the 5' RACE reads. The repertoire includes 120,000 or so distinct CDR3 sequences, 16% of them detected once, and approximately 15% sits in the top ten. The sequenced sample consisted of PBMCs or a T cell subset sorted from them (not recorded which). These receptors originate from an adult woman who had mild COVID-19 (a few samples of this study predate the infection). Cell type and time point are not known. Each CDR3 is given with its conserved first and last residue. A D gene is named only where the DNA matches it firmly. Clone size appears in some rows only: once, few, many, or a class for an expanded clone.

V gene	J gene	clone size	D gene	CDR3 length	CDR3 protein	CDR3 DNA
TRBV20-1	TRBJ1-1	-	-	15	CSANGFGSWNTEAFF	TGCAGTGCTAACGGGTTCGGGAGTTGGAACACTGAAGCTTTCTTT
TRBV18	TRBJ2-1	many	-	16	CASSPPGNSGVAEQFF	TGTGCCAGCTCACCACCCGGTAACTCGGGGGTGGCTGAGCAGTTCTTC
TRBV7-6	TRBJ2-5	-	-	14	CASSLAPGRETQYF	TGTGCCAGCAGCTTAGCCCCGGGCAGGGAGACCCAGTACTTC
TRBV7-2	TRBJ2-7	few	TRBD2	15	CASSSSGRNVNEQYF	TGTGCCAGCAGCTCCAGCGGGAGAAACGTCAACGAGCAGTACTTC
TRBV4-2	TRBJ2-5	few	TRBD2	16	CASSQGLASYQETQYF	TGTGCCAGCAGCCAGGGACTAGCCTCGTACCAAGAGACCCAGTACTTC
TRBV10-3	TRBJ2-1	many	-	13	CAISEIPVREQFF	TGTGCCATCAGTGAGATCCCAGTAAGGGAGCAGTTCTTC
TRBV30	TRBJ2-2	-	-	13	CAWTGHRAGELFF	TGTGCCTGGACGGGCCATAGGGCCGGGGAGCTGTTTTTT
TRBV3-1	TRBJ1-2	-	TRBD1	16	CASSSWTGVDNYGYTF	TGTGCCAGCAGCTCTTGGACAGGGGTTGATAACTATGGCTACACCTTC
TRBV2	TRBJ2-3	-	TRBD2	16	CASRPALAGETDTQYF	TGTGCCAGCAGACCTGCCCTAGCGGGAGAAACAGATACGCAGTATTTT
TRBV4-3	TRBJ2-7	few	TRBD2	17	CASSQDLAGGTTKEQYF	TGCGCCAGCAGCCAAGATCTAGCGGGAGGGACTACGAAGGAGCAGTACTTC
TRBV6-5	TRBJ2-2	-	TRBD2	16	CASIGTSGTNTGELFF	TGTGCCAGCATTGGGACTAGCGGGACCAACACCGGGGAGCTGTTTTTT
TRBV7-8	TRBJ2-7	few	-	14	CASSLAFNSNEQYF	TGTGCCAGCAGCTTAGCGTTTAACAGCAACGAGCAGTACTTC
TRBV20-1	TRBJ2-7	-	-	13	CSARVLVGDEQYF	TGCAGTGCTAGAGTACTAGTGGGCGACGAGCAGTACTTC
TRBV5-4	TRBJ2-3	-	-	15	CASSLGTANTDTQYF	TGTGCCAGCAGCTTGGGGACAGCGAACACAGATACGCAGTATTTT
TRBV29-1	TRBJ2-5	few	TRBD1	14	CSVVDRATQETQYF	TGCAGCGTTGTAGACAGGGCCACCCAAGAGACCCAGTACTTC
TRBV27	TRBJ2-1	-	-	13	CASSLSRKHEQFF	TGTGCCAGCAGTTTGTCTAGAAAGCATGAGCAGTTCTTC
TRBV29-1	TRBJ2-2	-	-	12	CSVGQHTGELFF	TGCAGCGTTGGACAGCACACCGGGGAGCTGTTTTTT
TRBV12-3/TRBV12-4	TRBJ1-1	many	-	13	CASSLGWNTEAFF	TGTGCCAGCAGTTTAGGGTGGAACACTGAAGCTTTCTTT
TRBV7-9	TRBJ2-1	-	TRBD2	17	CASSSLAGGDSYNEQFF	TGTGCCAGCAGCTCCCTAGCGGGTGGTGACTCCTACAATGAGCAGTTCTTC
TRBV6-5	TRBJ2-3	-	-	15	CASSFDRRGTDTQYF	TGTGCCAGCAGTTTCGACAGGCGGGGCACAGATACGCAGTATTTT
TRBV5-1	TRBJ1-2	-	-	15	CASSPGGISRIGYTF	TGCGCCAGCAGCCCCGGAGGGATCTCCCGAATTGGCTACACCTTC
TRBV7-9	TRBJ1-5	few	TRBD1	15	CASSRRGQNNQPQHF	TGTGCCAGCAGCCGCCGGGGACAGAACAATCAGCCCCAGCATTTT
TRBV9	TRBJ2-3	-	-	16	CASSVWYISSTDTQYF	TGTGCCAGCAGCGTATGGTATATATCTAGCACAGATACGCAGTATTTT